These T cell receptor beta chains were read from a single sample in a study of blood T cell repertoires in COVID-19. Generated by immunoSEQ multiplex PCR, the TCRdb table keeps only in-frame clones and is missing some. The table lists tens of thousands of clones, around 86% of them singletons. Sequencing input: peripheral blood. The source of these receptors is a woman older than 75 with active or convalescent COVID-19. CDR3s include the opening cysteine and the closing phenylalanine or tryptophan. The order of the fields is D gene, clone size, V gene, J gene, CDR3 protein, CDR3 DNA. D genes are given only for firm matches. Size is stated for part of the rows, as once, few or many counts, or as a class when the clone is expanded.

-	-	TRBV12-3/TRBV12-4	TRBJ1-3	CASSWEGGNTIYF	TGTGCCAGCAGTTGGGAGGGGGGGAACACCATATATTTT
-	-	TRBV18	TRBJ2-7	CASSPRYQPVEQYF	TGTGCCAGCTCACCACGATATCAACCAGTCGAGCAGTACTTC
-	-	TRBV2	TRBJ1-1	CASERGGNTEAFF	TGTGCCAGCGAACGGGGGGGGAACACTGAAGCTTTCTTT
TRBD1	-	TRBV18	TRBJ1-2	CASSLDRVNYGYTF	TGTGCCAGCTCACTGGACAGGGTAAACTATGGCTACACCTTC
TRBD1	-	TRBV11-2	TRBJ1-1	CASSLEFGTGRGAFF	TGTGCCAGCAGCTTAGAGTTCGGGACAGGGAGAGGGGCTTTCTTT
-	-	TRBV18	TRBJ1-3	CASSPRRILIGNTIYF	TGTGCCAGCTCACCCCGGAGAATCTTAATCGGAAACACCATATATTTT
TRBD1	-	TRBV10-3	TRBJ1-2	CAISERGPPHGYTF	TGTGCCATCAGTGAAAGGGGGCCCCCACATGGCTACACCTTC
TRBD1	-	TRBV28	TRBJ2-7	CASSSPPGQTEQYF	TGTGCCAGCAGTTCACCACCGGGACAGACCGAGCAGTACTTC
-	-	TRBV30	TRBJ1-6	CAWSTASSYNSPLHF	TGTGCCTGGAGTACCGCCAGCTCCTATAATTCACCCCTCCACTTT
-	-	TRBV28	TRBJ2-7	CASSQTTANYEQYF	TGTGCCAGCAGCCAAACGACAGCCAACTACGAGCAGTACTTC
TRBD1	few	TRBV5-8	TRBJ1-5	CASSLGTGFDSNQPQHF	TGTGCCAGCAGCTTGGGGACAGGGTTCGATAGCAATCAGCCCCAGCATTTT
-	-	TRBV5-1	TRBJ2-1	CASSLAAGYYNEQFF	TGCGCCAGCAGCTTGGCCGCGGGTTACTACAATGAGCAGTTCTTC
-	-	TRBV3-1/TRBV3-2	TRBJ2-7	CASSHAGRGPQYF	TGTGCCAGCAGCCATGCGGGAAGGGGGCCTCAGTACTTC
-	-	TRBV6-6	TRBJ2-5	CASRGLGVETQYF	TGTGCCAGCAGGGGATTAGGGGTAGAGACCCAGTACTTC
TRBD1	-	TRBV24-1	TRBJ1-1	CATSDRTGSNTEAFF	TGTGCCACCAGTGATCGGACAGGGTCAAACACTGAAGCTTTCTTT
TRBD2	-	TRBV9	TRBJ2-1	CASSVESSGGYNEQFF	TGTGCCAGCAGCGTTGAATCTAGCGGGGGATACAATGAGCAGTTCTTC
TRBD1	-	TRBV27	TRBJ1-6	CASSPRQGYNSPLHF	TGTGCCAGCAGTCCAAGACAGGGGTATAATTCACCCCTCCACTTT
TRBD2	-	TRBV4-1	TRBJ2-5	CASGPGLAYQETQYF	TGCGCCAGCGGCCCCGGACTAGCGTACCAAGAGACCCAGTACTTC
-	-	TRBV5-1	TRBJ2-1	CASSLENFPQFF	TGCGCCAGCAGCTTGGAGAACTTCCCACAGTTCTTC
TRBD1	-	TRBV19	TRBJ1-3	CASNPRDRASGNTIYF	TGTGCCAGTAACCCCCGGGACAGGGCCTCTGGAAACACCATATATTTT
-	-	TRBV5-8	TRBJ1-4	CASSGWWFDEKLFF	TGTGCCAGCAGCGGCTGGTGGTTTGATGAAAAACTGTTTTTT
TRBD2	-	TRBV3-1/TRBV3-2	TRBJ2-1	CASSQDRPHLLAGLYNEQFF	TGTGCCAGCAGCCAAGATCGTCCCCATTTACTAGCGGGACTGTACAATGAGCAGTTCTTC
-	once	TRBV7-2	TRBJ2-3	CASRRTVPRSTDTQYF	TGTGCCAGCAGGCGGACAGTTCCCCGGAGCACAGATACGCAGTATTTT
-	-	TRBV29-1	TRBJ2-7	CSVNLAGYEQYF	TGCAGCGTTAATCTTGCGGGGTACGAGCAGTACTTC
TRBD1	-	TRBV4-3	TRBJ2-3	CASSHGQGAQDTQYF	TGCGCCAGCAGCCACGGACAGGGGGCACAAGATACGCAGTATTTT
TRBD1	-	TRBV3-1/TRBV3-2	TRBJ1-1	CASSHKDRGTEAFF	TGTGCCAGCAGCCATAAAGACAGGGGCACTGAAGCTTTCTTT
-	-	TRBV6-2/TRBV6-3	TRBJ2-5	CASSYLAGQTEETQYF	TGTGCCAGCAGTTACTTGGCTGGACAGACCGAAGAGACCCAGTACTTC
-	-	TRBV2	TRBJ2-5	CASSYWGEGETQYF	TGTGCCAGCAGTTACTGGGGCGAAGGAGAGACCCAGTACTTC
-	-	TRBV6-5	TRBJ2-2	CASSYDRRNTGELFF	TGTGCCAGCAGTTACGACAGGAGAAACACCGGGGAGCTGTTTTTT
-	few	TRBV19	TRBJ1-5	CASRDRPLYSNQPQHF	TGTGCCAGTAGGGACAGACCTCTGTATAGCAATCAGCCCCAGCATTTT
TRBD1	-	TRBV18	TRBJ1-2	CASSLPGQGGYGYTF	TGTGCCAGCTCACTTCCGGGACAGGGTGGCTATGGCTACACCTTC
TRBD2	-	TRBV19	TRBJ2-1	CASSPHSSGIYNEQFF	TGTGCCAGTAGCCCGCATTCTAGCGGGATCTACAATGAGCAGTTCTTC
-	-	TRBV18	TRBJ2-6	CASSFTASGANVLTF	TGTGCCAGCTCGTTTACAGCCTCTGGGGCCAACGTCCTGACTTTC
-	-	TRBV5-4	TRBJ2-5	CASRVDRKETQYF	TGTGCCAGCAGGGTTGACAGGAAAGAGACCCAGTACTTC
TRBD1	-	TRBV6-1	TRBJ2-5	CASSEEYRGHQETQYF	TGTGCCAGCAGTGAAGAATACAGGGGGCATCAAGAGACCCAGTACTTC
-	-	TRBV6-6	TRBJ1-3	CASTPRAPNSGNTIYF	TGTGCCAGCACCCCGCGGGCTCCCAACTCTGGAAACACCATATATTTT
-	-	TRBV28	TRBJ1-3	CASSLERGSGNTIYF	TGTGCCAGCAGTTTAGAAAGGGGATCAGGAAACACCATATATTTT
-	-	TRBV11-2	TRBJ2-1	CASSLGGAYNEQFF	TGTGCCAGCAGCTTAGGGGGGGCCTACAATGAGCAGTTCTTC
TRBD1	-	TRBV11-1	TRBJ2-7	CASSLAGTGTYEQYF	TGTGCCAGCAGCTTAGCGGGGACAGGGACCTACGAGCAGTACTTC
TRBD1	-	TRBV5-6	TRBJ1-3	CASSPYSTGIGNTIYF	TGTGCCAGCAGCCCATACTCGACAGGGATCGGAAACACCATATATTTT
-	once	TRBV24-1	TRBJ2-3	CATSSGSDTQYF	TGTGCCACCAGTTCGGGGTCAGATACGCAGTATTTT
TRBD2	-	TRBV29-1	TRBJ2-7	CSVRGREGRTDEQYF	TGCAGCGTTCGTGGGCGGGAGGGCAGGACCGACGAGCAGTACTTC
-	-	TRBV5-6	TRBJ2-7	CASSLAGRGEQYF	TGTGCCAGCAGCTTGGCGGGTCGCGGCGAGCAGTACTTC
-	-	TRBV28	TRBJ1-2	CASRSRGKVDYGYTF	TGTGCCAGCAGGTCGCGGGGAAAGGTCGACTATGGCTACACCTTC
TRBD1	-	TRBV28	TRBJ1-2	CASTRTGGSHYGYTF	TGTGCCAGCACTCGGACAGGGGGCTCGCACTATGGCTACACCTTC